This T cell receptor (beta chain) came from a study of blood T cell repertoires in COVID-19. Study overall: COVID-19 samples from acute and convalescent phases originated in the United States, Italy and Spain. PBMCs, B-cell-depleted T cells, or T cells provided the cDNA or gDNA that made up the material.

In the source study's methods: Estimation of nucleated cell counts was performed using reference gene primer amplification. Sequencing used immunoSEQ multiplex PCR; TCRdb keeps in-frame clones, though not all of them. V and J calls and clone size are given by that table; D and trimming were obtained from the DNA. The table lists about 400,000 clones, roughly 90% of them singletons. Looked up from germline, CDR1 is LNHDA and CDR2 is SQIVND (reference sequence). The CDR3 is 15 amino acids. J gave up 8 bases and V 5 bases, and 11 bases lay outside the gene matches. Specimen: peripheral blood. This receptor was taken from a man between 40 and 49 years old with acute or convalescent COVID-19. V gene TRBV19 combines with J gene TRBJ2-1; TRBD2 matches 8 bases. The CDR3 coding sequence is TGTGCCAGTAGTGACGGCCGGGGGGGCCGAGATGAGCAGTTCTTC. Translating it yields CASSDGRGGRDEQFF.